The 14 T cell receptor beta chains given below trace back to one sample, sequenced in a study of PD-L1 blockade in urothelial cancer. Noted time point: pretreatment peripheral blood. Only in-frame clones appear in the TCRdb table, and some are missing; sequencing was by immunoSEQ multiplex PCR. The data hold roughly 63,000 clones, with 81% observed a single time. The sequencing here drew on PBMCs, taken around atezolizumab (anti-PD-L1) treatment. The receptors derive from an older man with urothelial cancer.

There are a few counts of this clone. The CDR3 region is CASSLARAGWETQYF. CDR3 in DNA: TGTGCCAGCAGCTTAGCAAGGGCGGGATGGGAGACCCAGTACTTC. The rearrangement uses TRBV11-3 and TRBJ2-5; a weak D match, TRBD2 (6 bases). The length of the CDR3 is 15 residues. The germline CDR1 and CDR2 sequences are SGHNT and YENEEA. Trimming took 1 base from V and 5 from J, leaving 14 bases between them.

The chain combines TRBV6-6 with TRBJ2-5; D is undetermined. Germline V gene data show CDR1 as MNHNY and CDR2 as SVGAGI (reference sequence). The CDR3 loop spans 13 amino acids. V was shortened by 5 bases and J by 3 bases, with 10 bases between the two germline ends. The CDR3 coding sequence is TGTGCCAGCAGTACCGACGGAGAAGAGACCCAGTACTTC. Its protein product is CASSTDGEETQYF.

The V call is TRBV15, the J call TRBJ2-1; D is perhaps TRBD1 (6 bases). The CDR3 spans 16 residues. V was clipped by 0 bases and J by 0 bases, with 9 bases between them. Germline V gene sequence: CDR1 LNHNV, CDR2 YYDKDF (reference sequence). The CDR3 region has the DNA TGTGCCACCAGCAGAGATTTGGGGGCCTCCTACAATGAGCAGTTCTTC. Protein: CATSRDLGASYNEQFF.

The CDR3 reads CASSEGKSDYGYTF. The CDR3 region has the DNA TGTGCCAGCAGTGAAGGAAAATCGGACTATGGCTACACCTTC. The chain carries TRBV2 and TRBJ1-2; D is ambiguous. Between the trimmed V and J ends, which lost 1 base and 3 bases, there was a span of 9 bases. The CDR3 has 14 residues. The germline gives CDR1 SNHLY, CDR2 FYNNEI.

The chain recombines TRBV7-3 with TRBJ2-2; 11 nucleotides match TRBD2. This CDR3 region has 15 residues. Germline V lookup: CDR1 SGHTA, CDR2 FQGTGA. V dropped 5 bases and J dropped 6; count of bases not matched to a gene: 5. The CDR3 nucleotides are TGTGCCAGCAGCCCCACTAGCGGGAGTTCCGGGGAGCTGTTTTTT. Amino acids: CASSPTSGSSGELFF.

This chain joins TRBV7-6 and TRBJ2-7, with 9 bases fitting TRBD2. The CDR3 has 17 residues. Germline V CDR1 and CDR2: SGHVS, FNYEAQ. With 5 bases clipped from V and 2 bases from J, the junction kept 13 bases outside the gene matches. The CDR3: CASSIAGLAWRAYEQYF. The CDR3 region has the DNA TGTGCCAGCAGCATCGCGGGACTAGCCTGGAGAGCCTACGAGCAGTACTTC.

In this sample, this clone turned up once. This rearrangement joins TRBV25-1 to TRBJ1-2; 7 bases line up with TRBD1. The CDR3 is 15 amino acids. Germline V gene data show CDR1 as MGHDK and CDR2 as SYGVNS. V lost 3 bases and J lost 1; bases outside the gene matches: 5. The CDR3 nucleotides read TGTGCCAGCAGTGAGTACAGGGGATTTAACTATGGCTACACCTTC. It encodes CASSEYRGFNYGYTF.

This clone was observed a single time. This chain connects TRBV19 to TRBJ2-7; TRBD2 aligns across 11 bases. Germline CDR1 is LNHDA and CDR2 is SQIVND (reference sequence). The CDR3 is 18 amino acids. With V trimmed by 0 bases and J by 2 bases, 9 bases remained unmatched. The CDR3 protein is CASSIDPRLAGKTYEQYF. For the CDR3, the DNA is TGTGCCAGTAGTATAGACCCCCGACTAGCGGGGAAGACCTACGAGCAGTACTTC.

The chain has TRBV5-1 and TRBJ1-1; 8 nucleotides line up with TRBD1. There are 15 residues in the CDR3. V was clipped by 0 bases and J by 4 bases; unmatched bases: 5. Germline V gene data show CDR1 as SGHRS and CDR2 as YFSETQ. CDR3 in DNA: TGCGCCAGCAGCTTGGCGGGACAGGCTTTCACTGAAGCTTTCTTT. Its translation: CASSLAGQAFTEAFF.

The chain carries TRBV5-4 and TRBJ1-2, with TRBD1 matching 10 bases. Germline V gives CDR1 SGHNT, CDR2 YYREEE (reference sequence). The CDR3 spans 14 residues. The ends lost 0 bases at V and 8 bases at J; junction bases unmatched: 4. The CDR3, as DNA: TGTGCCAGCAGCTTGGCCGGGACAGGGGTAGGCTACACCTTC. Its translation: CASSLAGTGVGYTF.

The V gene is TRBV7-2, the J gene TRBJ2-3; D is unclear. The CDR3 loop spans 13 amino acids. Germline V gene lookup returns CDR1 SGHTA and CDR2 FQGNSA. V lost 6 bases, J lost 5 bases, and 12 bases lay in between. The CDR3 sequence: CASRVGAQDTQYF. In DNA, the CDR3 is TGTGCCAGCAGGGTCGGAGCCCAAGATACGCAGTATTTT.

The rearrangement joins TRBV9 to TRBJ1-1; the D gene is possibly TRBD1 (5 bases). Deletions cut 3 bases from V and 0 bases from J, with 12 bases between. The CDR3 runs to 15 residues. In germline, CDR1 is SGDLS, CDR2 YYNGEE. The CDR3 sequence is CASSAGVGLNTEAFF. The DNA for the CDR3 is TGTGCCAGCAGCGCAGGAGTGGGGCTGAACACTGAAGCTTTCTTT.

The chain joins TRBV5-1 to TRBJ1-3, with 11 bases fitting TRBD1. The V segment lost 0 bases and the J segment 6 bases; nucleotides outside the gene matches: 5. The CDR3 totals 16 residues. From germline, CDR1 is SGHRS and CDR2 YFSETQ. CDR3 sequence (DNA): TGCGCCAGCAGCTTGGACGGGACAGGGGGTAAAAACACCATATATTTT. Translated: CASSLDGTGGKNTIYF. Looking up the rest from reference TRBV5-1 and TRBJ1-3 gives the full variable domain: KAGVTQTPRYLIKTRGQQVTLSCSPISGHRSVSWYQQTPGQGLQFLFEYFSETQRNKGNFPGRFSGRQFSNSRSEMNVSTLELGDSALYLCASSLDGTGGKNTIYFGEGSWLTVV.

This clone was observed a single time. This rearrangement joins TRBV11-2 to TRBJ1-1; D gene ambiguous. The V and J ends lost 1 base and 1 base respectively, with 10 bases between them. This CDR3 comprises 15 residues. Germline CDR1 and CDR2: SGHAT and FQNNGV. The DNA of the CDR3 is TGTGCCAGCAGCTTAGCGGGTTCTGGGAACACTGAAGCTTTCTTT. Translating gives CASSLAGSGNTEAFF.